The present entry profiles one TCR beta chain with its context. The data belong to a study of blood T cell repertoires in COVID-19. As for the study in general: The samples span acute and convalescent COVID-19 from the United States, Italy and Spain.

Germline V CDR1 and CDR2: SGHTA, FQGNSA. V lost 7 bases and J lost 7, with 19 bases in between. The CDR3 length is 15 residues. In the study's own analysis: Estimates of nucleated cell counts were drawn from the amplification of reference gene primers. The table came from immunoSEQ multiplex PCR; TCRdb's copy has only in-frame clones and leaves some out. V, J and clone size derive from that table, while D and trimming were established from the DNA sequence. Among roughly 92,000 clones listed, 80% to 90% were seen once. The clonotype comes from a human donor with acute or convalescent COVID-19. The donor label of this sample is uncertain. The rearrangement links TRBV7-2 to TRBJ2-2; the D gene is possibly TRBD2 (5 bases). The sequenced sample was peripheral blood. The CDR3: CASNFQSSGGGELFF. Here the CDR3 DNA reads TGTGCCAGCAACTTCCAATCCAGCGGTGGCGGGGAGCTGTTTTTT.